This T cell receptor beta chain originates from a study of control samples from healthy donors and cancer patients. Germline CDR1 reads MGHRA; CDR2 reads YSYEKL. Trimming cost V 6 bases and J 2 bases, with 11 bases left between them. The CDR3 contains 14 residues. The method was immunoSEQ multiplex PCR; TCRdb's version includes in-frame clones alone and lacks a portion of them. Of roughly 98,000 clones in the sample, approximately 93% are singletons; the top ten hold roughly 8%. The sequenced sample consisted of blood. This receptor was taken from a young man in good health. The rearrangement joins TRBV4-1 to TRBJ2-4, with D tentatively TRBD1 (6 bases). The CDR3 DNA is TGCGCCAGCAGTGAACAGGGACCCAAAAACATTCAGTACTTC. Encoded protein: CASSEQGPKNIQYF.